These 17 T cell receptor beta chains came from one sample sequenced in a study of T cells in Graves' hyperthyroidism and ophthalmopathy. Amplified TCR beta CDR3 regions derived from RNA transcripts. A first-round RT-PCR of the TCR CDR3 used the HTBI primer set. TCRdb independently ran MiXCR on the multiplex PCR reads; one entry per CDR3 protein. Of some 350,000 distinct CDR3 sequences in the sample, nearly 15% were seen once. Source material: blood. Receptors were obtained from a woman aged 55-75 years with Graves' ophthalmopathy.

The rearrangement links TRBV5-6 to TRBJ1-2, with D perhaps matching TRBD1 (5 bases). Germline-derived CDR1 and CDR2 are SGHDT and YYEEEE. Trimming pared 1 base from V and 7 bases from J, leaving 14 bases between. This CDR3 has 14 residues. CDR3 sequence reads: CASSLYTGDGGYTF. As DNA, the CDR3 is TGTGCCAGCAGCTTGTACACAGGAGATGGTGGCTACACCTTC.

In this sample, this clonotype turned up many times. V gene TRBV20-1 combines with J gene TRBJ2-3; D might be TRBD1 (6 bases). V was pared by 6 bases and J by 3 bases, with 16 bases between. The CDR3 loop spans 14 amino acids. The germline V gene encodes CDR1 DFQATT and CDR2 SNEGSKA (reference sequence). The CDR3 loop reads CSAAPGVRTDTQYF. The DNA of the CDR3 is TGCAGTGCAGCCCCAGGGGTTAGAACAGATACGCAGTATTTT.

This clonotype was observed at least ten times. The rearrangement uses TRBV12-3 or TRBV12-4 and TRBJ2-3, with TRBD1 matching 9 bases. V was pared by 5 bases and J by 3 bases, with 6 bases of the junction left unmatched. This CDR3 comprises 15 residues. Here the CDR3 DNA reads TGTGCCAGCAGTCCGGGACAGGGATGGACAGATACGCAGTATTTT. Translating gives CASSPGQGWTDTQYF.

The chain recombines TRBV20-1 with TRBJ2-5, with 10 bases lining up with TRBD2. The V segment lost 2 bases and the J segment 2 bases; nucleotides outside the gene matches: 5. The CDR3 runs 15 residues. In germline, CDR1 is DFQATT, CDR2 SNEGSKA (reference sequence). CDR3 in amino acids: CSARPGTSVQETQYF. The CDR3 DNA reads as TGCAGTGCTAGACCCGGGACTAGCGTTCAAGAGACCCAGTACTTC.

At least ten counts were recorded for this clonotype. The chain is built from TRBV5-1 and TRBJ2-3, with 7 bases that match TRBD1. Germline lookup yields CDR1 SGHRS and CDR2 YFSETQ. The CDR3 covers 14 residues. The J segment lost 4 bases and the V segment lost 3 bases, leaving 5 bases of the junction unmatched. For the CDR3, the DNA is TGCGCCAGCAGCTCCGGACAGGTGGCAGATACGCAGTATTTT. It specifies CASSSGQVADTQYF. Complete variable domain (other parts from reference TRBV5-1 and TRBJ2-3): KAGVTQTPRYLIKTRGQQVTLSCSPISGHRSVSWYQQTPGQGLQFLFEYFSETQRNKGNFPGRFSGRQFSNSRSEMNVSTLELGDSALYLCASSSGQVADTQYFGPGTRLTVL.

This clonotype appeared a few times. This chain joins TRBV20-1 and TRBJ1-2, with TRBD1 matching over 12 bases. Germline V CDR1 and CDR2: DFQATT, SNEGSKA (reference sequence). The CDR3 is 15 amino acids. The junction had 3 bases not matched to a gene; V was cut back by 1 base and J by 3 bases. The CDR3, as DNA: TGCAGTGCTAGAGGGGACAGGGGGCCCTACTATGGCTACACCTTC. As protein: CSARGDRGPYYGYTF.

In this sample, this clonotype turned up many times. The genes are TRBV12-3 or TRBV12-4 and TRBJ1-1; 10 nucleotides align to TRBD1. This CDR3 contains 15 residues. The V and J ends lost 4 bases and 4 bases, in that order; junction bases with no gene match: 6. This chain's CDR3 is CASSSGQGVVTEAFF. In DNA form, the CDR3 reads TGTGCCAGCAGTTCAGGACAGGGGGTGGTCACTGAAGCTTTCTTT.

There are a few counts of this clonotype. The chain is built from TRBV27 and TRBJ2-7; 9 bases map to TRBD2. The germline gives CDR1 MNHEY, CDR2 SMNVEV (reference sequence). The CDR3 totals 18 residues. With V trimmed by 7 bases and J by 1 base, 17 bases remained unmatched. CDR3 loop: CASTPRGPSGTRSYEQYF. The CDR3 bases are TGTGCCAGCACCCCTAGGGGGCCTAGCGGGACCCGGTCCTACGAGCAGTACTTC.

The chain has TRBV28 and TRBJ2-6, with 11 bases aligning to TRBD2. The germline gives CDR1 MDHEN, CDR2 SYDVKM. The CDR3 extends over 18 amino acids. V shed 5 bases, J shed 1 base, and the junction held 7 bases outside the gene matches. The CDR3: CASSPQRLAGSGANVLTF. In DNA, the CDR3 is TGTGCCAGCAGTCCCCAAAGACTAGCGGGGTCTGGGGCCAACGTCCTGACTTTC.

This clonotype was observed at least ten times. The CDR3 reads CASSTTGGARNIQYF. In DNA, the CDR3 is TGTGCCAGTAGTACCACAGGGGGCGCGAGAAACATTCAGTACTTC. V usage is TRBV19 and J usage is TRBJ2-4; 9 nucleotides align to TRBD1. Trimming removed 4 bases from V and 6 bases from J; junction bases left unmatched: 7. This CDR3 has 15 residues. The germline gives CDR1 LNHDA, CDR2 SQIVND (reference sequence).

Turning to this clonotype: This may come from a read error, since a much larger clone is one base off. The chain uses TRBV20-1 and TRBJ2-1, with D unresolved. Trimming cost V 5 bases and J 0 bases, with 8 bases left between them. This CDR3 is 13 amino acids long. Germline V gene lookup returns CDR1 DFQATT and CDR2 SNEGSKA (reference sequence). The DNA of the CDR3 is TGCAGTGCTCCGGCCAACTCCTACAATGAGCAGTTCTTC. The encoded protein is CSAPANSYNEQFF.

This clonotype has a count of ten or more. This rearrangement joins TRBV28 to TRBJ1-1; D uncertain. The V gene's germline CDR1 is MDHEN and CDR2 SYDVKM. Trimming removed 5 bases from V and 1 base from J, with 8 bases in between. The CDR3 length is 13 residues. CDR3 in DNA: TGTGCCAGCAGTCCCCGCCCGAACACTGAAGCTTTCTTT. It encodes CASSPRPNTEAFF.

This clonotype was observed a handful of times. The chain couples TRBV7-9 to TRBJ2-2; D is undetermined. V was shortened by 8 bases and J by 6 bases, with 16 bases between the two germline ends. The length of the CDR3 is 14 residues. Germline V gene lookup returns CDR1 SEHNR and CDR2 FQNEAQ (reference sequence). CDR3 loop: CASGSSLRAGELFF. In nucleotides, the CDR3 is TGTGCCAGCGGAAGTTCCTTGCGAGCCGGGGAGCTGTTTTTT.

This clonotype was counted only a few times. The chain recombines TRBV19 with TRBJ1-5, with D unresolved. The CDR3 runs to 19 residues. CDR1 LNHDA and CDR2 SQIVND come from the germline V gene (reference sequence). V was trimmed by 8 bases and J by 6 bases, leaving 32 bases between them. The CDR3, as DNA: TGTGCCAGTCCTAAGACCCACCCTTTCTCATACACGAGGAGTCAGCCCCAGCATTTT. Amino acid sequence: CASPKTHPFSYTRSQPQHF.

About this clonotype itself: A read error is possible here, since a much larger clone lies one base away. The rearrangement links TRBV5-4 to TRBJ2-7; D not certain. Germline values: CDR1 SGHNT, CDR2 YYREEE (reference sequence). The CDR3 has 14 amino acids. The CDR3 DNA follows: TGTGCCACCAGCTTGGACGCTAGCTCCTACGAGCAGTACTTC. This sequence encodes CATSLDASSYEQYF.

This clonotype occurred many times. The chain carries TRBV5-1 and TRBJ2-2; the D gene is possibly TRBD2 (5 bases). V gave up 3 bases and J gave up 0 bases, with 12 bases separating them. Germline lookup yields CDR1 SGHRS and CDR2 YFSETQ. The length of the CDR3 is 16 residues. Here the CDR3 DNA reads TGCGCCAGCAGCTCCCGAGGGCCCGCGAACACCGGGGAGCTGTTTTTT. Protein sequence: CASSSRGPANTGELFF.

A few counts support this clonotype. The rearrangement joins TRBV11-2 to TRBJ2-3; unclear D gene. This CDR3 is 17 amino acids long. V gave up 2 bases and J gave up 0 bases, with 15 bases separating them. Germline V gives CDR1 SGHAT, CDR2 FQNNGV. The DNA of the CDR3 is TGTGCCAGCAGCTTATCCGGCGTTACAGTTAGCACAGATACGCAGTATTTT. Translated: CASSLSGVTVSTDTQYF.